This is a list of T cell receptor beta chains from one sample in a study of cytomegalovirus exposure and HLA in healthy donors. Libraries were prepared by immunoSEQ multiplex PCR; TCRdb keeps only in-frame clonotypes and omits some of them. The sample shows about 130,000 clones, about 80% of them seen only once. Sequenced sample: PBMCs. All receptors come from a man under 40 in good health and CMV-seropositive. Each CDR3 is given with its conserved first and last residue. A D gene is named only where the DNA matches it firmly. Clone size appears in some rows only: once, few, many, or a class for an expanded clone.

j_call,d_call,clone_size,v_call,cdr3_aa,cdr3_nt
TRBJ2-7,NA,NA,TRBV7-6,CASSSQGPYEQYF,TGTGCCAGCAGCTCTCAGGGCCCCTACGAGCAGTACTTC
TRBJ1-5,TRBD1,NA,TRBV18,CASSADRGGQPQHF,TGTGCCAGCTCGGCTGACAGGGGTGGGCAGCCCCAGCATTTT
TRBJ2-5,TRBD2,NA,TRBV5-6,CASSGGTSGRETQYF,TGTGCCAGCAGCGGAGGGACTAGCGGTCGAGAGACCCAGTACTTC
TRBJ2-1,TRBD2,NA,TRBV5-1,CASSSGLAGRSSYNEQFF,TGCGCCAGCAGCTCCGGACTAGCGGGACGGAGCTCCTACAATGAGCAGTTCTTC
TRBJ2-3,NA,NA,TRBV5-4,CASSSPRGADTQYF,TGTGCCAGTTCAAGCCCCAGGGGTGCAGATACGCAGTATTTT
TRBJ2-7,NA,NA,TRBV7-9,CASSASGGAGEQYF,TGTGCCAGCAGCGCTAGTGGGGGGGCTGGGGAGCAGTACTTC
TRBJ2-5,TRBD2,NA,TRBV23-1,CASSFNLIREGETQYF,TGCGCCAGCAGTTTCAATCTTATTAGGGAGGGAGAGACCCAGTACTTC
TRBJ1-2,TRBD1,NA,TRBV6-8,CASSLRDRGLVYYGYTF,TGTGCCAGCAGTTTAAGGGACAGGGGGCTGGTTTACTATGGCTACACCTTC
TRBJ2-1,TRBD2,once,TRBV7-2,CASSFSSGPTYNEQFF,TGTGCCAGCAGCTTTTCTAGCGGGCCAACCTACAATGAGCAGTTCTTC
TRBJ2-1,TRBD1,NA,TRBV6-7,CASSYSPRGLYNEQFF,TGTGCCAGCAGTTACTCGCCCAGGGGGTTATACAATGAGCAGTTCTTC
TRBJ1-2,TRBD1,NA,TRBV18,CASSTGTEHGYTF,TGTGCCAGCAGCACCGGGACAGAACATGGCTACACCTTC
TRBJ2-6,TRBD2,NA,TRBV2,CASSLFPGGDGGANVLTF,TGTGCCAGCAGTTTATTCCCCGGGGGGGATGGGGGGGCCAACGTCCTGACTTTC
TRBJ1-2,TRBD1,once,TRBV4-2,CASSQGGDRWNYGYTF,TGTGCCAGCAGCCAAGGTGGGGACAGGTGGAACTATGGCTACACCTTC
TRBJ2-7,NA,NA,TRBV5-4,CASSLATNTYEQYF,TGTGCCAGCAGCTTGGCCACTAACACCTACGAGCAGTACTTC
TRBJ2-1,TRBD1,NA,TRBV5-1,CASSIGTGFYEQFF,TGCGCCAGCAGCATAGGGACAGGGTTTTATGAGCAGTTCTTC
TRBJ2-7,NA,NA,TRBV10-3,CAISEPVTDSYEQYF,TGTGCCATCAGTGAGCCTGTGACAGACTCCTACGAGCAGTACTTC
TRBJ2-2,NA,NA,TRBV19,CASSAYRGNTGELFF,TGTGCCAGTAGCGCGTATCGGGGGAACACCGGGGAGCTGTTTTTT
TRBJ1-1,TRBD1,NA,TRBV29-1,CSTRGQGTTNTEAFF,TGCAGCACCCGTGGACAGGGGACTACGAACACTGAAGCTTTCTTT
TRBJ1-1,NA,few,TRBV11-2,CASRPSLRDTEAFF,TGTGCCAGCAGACCATCCCTTCGGGACACTGAAGCTTTCTTT
TRBJ1-2,NA,NA,TRBV7-9,CASSLGSFRGNAYTF,TGTGCCAGCAGCTTAGGGTCCTTCAGGGGAAACGCCTACACCTTC
TRBJ2-7,NA,NA,TRBV9,CASSLSGVKGLEQYF,TGTGCCAGCAGCCTAAGCGGAGTTAAGGGTCTCGAGCAGTACTTC
TRBJ1-6,NA,NA,TRBV6-6,CASSSGQGLHF,TGTGCCAGCAGTTCCGGACAAGGCCTCCACTTT
TRBJ2-3,NA,few,TRBV7-3,CASSSHSPDTQYF,TGTGCCAGCAGCTCCCACTCGCCAGATACGCAGTATTTT
TRBJ2-3,NA,NA,TRBV2,CATLGGTDTQYF,TGTGCCACTCTAGGGGGCACAGATACGCAGTATTTT
TRBJ1-1,NA,NA,TRBV6-5,CASSYSRDRGAEAFF,TGTGCCAGCAGTTACTCGCGGGACCGGGGGGCTGAAGCTTTCTTT
TRBJ2-1,TRBD2,NA,TRBV4-1,CASSPTGLAGVEQFF,TGCGCCAGCAGCCCAACGGGACTAGCGGGGGTGGAGCAGTTCTTC
TRBJ2-5,TRBD2,NA,TRBV2,CASSPKPGLAAETQYF,TGTGCCAGCAGTCCTAAACCGGGACTAGCAGCAGAGACCCAGTACTTC
TRBJ1-1,NA,NA,TRBV5-6,CASSLAFRGSDTEAFF,TGTGCCAGCAGCTTGGCCTTTAGGGGGAGCGACACTGAAGCTTTCTTT
TRBJ2-2,NA,NA,TRBV7-9,CASSFTTSTNTGELFF,TGTGCCAGCAGCTTTACGACATCAACGAACACCGGGGAGCTGTTTTTT
TRBJ1-5,NA,NA,TRBV6-1,CASSDYPRGSNQPQHF,TGTGCCAGCAGTGACTACCCGCGGGGTAGCAATCAGCCCCAGCATTTT
TRBJ2-1,NA,NA,TRBV5-1,CASSVSSVSYNEQFF,TGCGCCAGCAGCGTATCTAGCGTATCCTACAATGAGCAGTTCTTC
TRBJ2-2,NA,NA,TRBV19,CASSPVWALRTGELFF,TGTGCCAGTAGTCCTGTATGGGCTCTAAGGACCGGGGAGCTGTTTTTT
TRBJ1-2,NA,NA,TRBV6-6,CASSPYREHGYTF,TGTGCCAGCAGCCCCTACAGGGAGCATGGCTACACCTTC
TRBJ2-7,TRBD2,NA,TRBV11-2,CASSLNLGAGGPYEQYF,TGTGCCAGCAGCTTAAATCTTGGGGCGGGAGGGCCTTACGAGCAGTACTTC
TRBJ2-5,TRBD2,NA,TRBV4-1,CASSQSLAGNQETQYF,TGCGCCAGCAGCCAGTCCCTAGCGGGGAACCAAGAGACCCAGTACTTC
TRBJ1-2,TRBD1,many,TRBV7-9,CASSFRGQGYTF,TGTGCCAGCAGCTTCAGGGGGCAGGGCTACACCTTC
TRBJ2-1,NA,NA,TRBV18,CASTGGGPWNEQFF,TGTGCCAGCACGGGGGGCGGGCCTTGGAATGAGCAGTTCTTC
TRBJ2-1,TRBD2,many,TRBV4-2,CASSQEVGGSYNEQFF,TGTGCCAGCAGCCAAGAAGTGGGAGGGTCCTACAATGAGCAGTTCTTC
TRBJ1-2,NA,NA,TRBV7-2,CASTHRGEESYGYTF,TGTGCCAGCACTCACCGGGGGGAGGAAAGCTATGGCTACACCTTC
TRBJ1-2,NA,NA,TRBV6-6,CASSYAPAGPLGYTF,TGTGCCAGCAGTTACGCGCCGGCAGGGCCCCTTGGCTACACCTTC
TRBJ1-2,NA,few,TRBV10-1,CASSDLNYGYTF,TGCGCCAGCAGTGACCTAAACTATGGCTACACCTTC
TRBJ1-1,NA,NA,TRBV7-8,CASSLDRSIAFF,TGTGCCAGCAGCCTCGACAGATCAATCGCTTTCTTT
TRBJ2-1,TRBD2,NA,TRBV4-2,CASSQDGFGGGAHNEQFF,TGTGCCAGCAGCCAAGATGGGTTTGGCGGGGGGGCCCACAATGAGCAGTTCTTC
TRBJ2-3,NA,NA,TRBV9,CASSVDPNMRADTQYF,TGTGCCAGCAGCGTAGACCCAAATATGAGAGCAGATACGCAGTATTTT
TRBJ1-2,NA,NA,TRBV5-5,CASSQSGVLGYTF,TGTGCCAGCAGCCAATCAGGGGTCCTTGGCTACACCTTC
TRBJ1-2,NA,NA,TRBV5-1,CASSLQDANYGYTF,TGCGCCAGCAGCTTACAGGACGCTAACTATGGCTACACCTTC
TRBJ2-6,NA,NA,TRBV5-1,CASSLGPLSGANVLTF,TGCGCCAGCAGCTTGGGGCCCCTCTCTGGGGCCAACGTCCTGACTTTC
TRBJ1-2,NA,NA,TRBV14,CASSQERGTYGYTF,TGTGCCAGCAGCCAAGAAAGGGGTACCTATGGCTACACCTTC
TRBJ1-1,NA,once,TRBV6-1,CASSLLRNTEAFF,TGTGCCAGCAGCTTACTTCGGAACACTGAAGCTTTCTTT
TRBJ2-5,TRBD1,NA,TRBV19,CASNQRGTGEETQYF,TGTGCCAGTAACCAACGGGGGACAGGGGAAGAGACCCAGTACTTC
TRBJ2-3,TRBD2,once,TRBV28,CASSLSGGRAQDTQYF,TGTGCCAGCAGTTTATCGGGCGGGAGGGCCCAAGATACGCAGTATTTT
TRBJ2-7,NA,NA,TRBV27,CASSHPSSGAYEQYF,TGTGCCAGCAGCCATCCCAGCTCAGGGGCCTACGAGCAGTACTTC
TRBJ1-4,NA,NA,TRBV4-1,CASGGGPYAEKLFF,TGCGCCAGTGGGGGGGGACCCTATGCTGAAAAACTGTTTTTT